A selection of T cell receptor beta chains follows, all from one sample in a study of long-term antiretroviral therapy in people with HIV. Using immunoSEQ multiplex PCR, the repertoire was profiled, and TCRdb retains in-frame clones only, with some absent. The table lists approximately 19,000 clones, 80% to 90% of them singletons, with more than 3.5% in the top ten. This specimen consisted of unsorted PBMCs, obtained 2.1 years after starting antiretroviral therapy. The receptors were gathered from a man aged 18-30 years with HIV. Each CDR3 is given without its conserved first and last residue. D genes are given only for firm matches.

d_call v_call cdr3_aa
- TRBV27 ASSFRVEGGEQY
- TRBV27 ASSHAWDTEAF
- TRBV4-1 ASSHPPGNEQY
TRBD2 TRBV6-6 ASRDGLAGGNEQF
- TRBV11-2 ASSLEDHYNEQF
TRBD2 TRBV7-8 ASSPSGSYEQY
TRBD2 TRBV9 ASSVSLSAAGGPRSTQY
- TRBV19 ASSGVAYNEQF
- TRBV13 ASSAGLRGLSYEQY
- TRBV13 ASSLGDREGL
TRBD2 TRBV28 ASSFGLAGGPSSYEQY
- TRBV5-1 ASSLEALETQY
- TRBV19 ASSIVRANTEAF
- TRBV9 ASSVAGAPYEQY
- TRBV4-2 ASSQGGGGNSPLH
- TRBV2 ASSEYGGSEQF
- TRBV5-4 ASSWGNNEQF
- TRBV2 ASSPPGRGEESYT
- TRBV29-1 SVETDSGNTEAF
TRBD1 TRBV27 ATKGGLRGYT
- TRBV6-1 ASSDYSNQPQH
TRBD1 TRBV7-9 ASSKGQAGTGELF
- TRBV18 ASSPLHRVVNEQF
TRBD1 TRBV5-1 ASSLGAGGPYTEAF